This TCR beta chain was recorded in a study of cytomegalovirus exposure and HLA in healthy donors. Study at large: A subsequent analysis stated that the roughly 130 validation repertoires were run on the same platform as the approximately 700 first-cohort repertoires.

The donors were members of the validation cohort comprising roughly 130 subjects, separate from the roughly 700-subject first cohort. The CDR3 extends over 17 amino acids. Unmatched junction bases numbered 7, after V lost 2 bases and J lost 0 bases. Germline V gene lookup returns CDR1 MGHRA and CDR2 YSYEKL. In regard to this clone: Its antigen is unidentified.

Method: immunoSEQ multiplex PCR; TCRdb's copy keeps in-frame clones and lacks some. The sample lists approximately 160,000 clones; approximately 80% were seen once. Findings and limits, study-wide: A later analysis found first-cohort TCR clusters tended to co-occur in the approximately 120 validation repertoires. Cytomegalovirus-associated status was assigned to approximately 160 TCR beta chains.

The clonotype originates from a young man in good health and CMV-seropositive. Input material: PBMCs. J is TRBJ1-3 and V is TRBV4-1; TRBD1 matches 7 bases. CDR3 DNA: TGCGCCAGCAGCCAACTTAGGGACAGCCGCTCTGGAAACACCATATATTTT. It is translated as CASSQLRDSRSGNTIYF.